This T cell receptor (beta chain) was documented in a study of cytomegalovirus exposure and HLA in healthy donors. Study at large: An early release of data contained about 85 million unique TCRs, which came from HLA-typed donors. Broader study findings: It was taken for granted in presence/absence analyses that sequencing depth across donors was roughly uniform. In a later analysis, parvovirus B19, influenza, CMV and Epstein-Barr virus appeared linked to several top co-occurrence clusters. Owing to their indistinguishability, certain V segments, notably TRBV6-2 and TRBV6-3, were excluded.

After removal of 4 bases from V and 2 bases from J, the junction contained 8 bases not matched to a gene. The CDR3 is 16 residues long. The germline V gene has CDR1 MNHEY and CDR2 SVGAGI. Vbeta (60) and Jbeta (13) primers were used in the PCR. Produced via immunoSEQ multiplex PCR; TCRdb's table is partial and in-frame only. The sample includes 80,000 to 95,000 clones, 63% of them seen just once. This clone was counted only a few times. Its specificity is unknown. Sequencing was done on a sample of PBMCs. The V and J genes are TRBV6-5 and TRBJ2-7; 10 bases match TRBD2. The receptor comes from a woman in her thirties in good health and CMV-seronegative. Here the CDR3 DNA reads TGTGCCAGCAGTTTATTAAGCGGGGGGGTGGCCTACGAGCAGTACTTC. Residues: CASSLLSGGVAYEQYF.